These T cell receptor beta chains were read from a single sample in a study of T-cell reconstitution after alpha-beta-depleted transplantation in children. TCRdb reprocessed the PCR reads via MiXCR and lists one record per CDR3 protein. The table shows about 900,000 distinct CDR3 sequences, with about 29% occurring only once. The sequencing here drew on PBMCs, mostly from graft donor cells, taken 360 days after TCRalphabeta/CD19-depleted stem cell transplant. Source of these receptors: a boy less than two years old who had a stem cell transplant for SCID, so the T cells may come from the graft donor. Each CDR3 is given with its conserved first and last residue. Each record gives: D gene, clone size, J gene, V gene, CDR3 DNA, CDR3 protein. D genes are given only for firm matches. Rows give clone size only sometimes, using once, few, many, or a class for an expanded clone.

TRBD2 | few | TRBJ2-3 | TRBV3-1 | TGTGCCAGCAGCCAAGTCGGGAGGAGGGCAGATACGCAGTATTTT | CASSQVGRRADTQYF
TRBD1 | . | TRBJ2-7 | TRBV5-5 | TGTGCCAGCAGCTCAGTGGCCGGACAGGGCACCTACGAGCAGTACTTC | CASSSVAGQGTYEQYF
TRBD1 | . | TRBJ2-2 | TRBV12-3/TRBV12-4 | TGTGCCAGCAGTTTGATAGCCCCCGAGACAGGGTGGGCGGGGGAGCTGTTTTTT | CASSLIAPETGWAGELFF
. | . | TRBJ2-7 | TRBV21-1 | TGTGCCAGCAGCCCTTCTAGCCCCTACGAGCAGTACTTC | CASSPSSPYEQYF
TRBD1 | . | TRBJ1-1 | TRBV6-5 | TGTGCCAGCAGTTACTCGCGGGACAGTGCCTGGCCCAACACTGAAGCTTTCTTT | CASSYSRDSAWPNTEAFF
. | . | TRBJ2-1 | TRBV6-2/TRBV6-3 | TGTGCCAGCAGTTACTCGGCAGGGAATGAGCAGTTCTTC | CASSYSAGNEQFF
. | . | TRBJ1-2 | TRBV20-1 | TGCAGTGCTAGGAAATCTCCCAACTATGGCTACACCTTC | CSARKSPNYGYTF
TRBD1 | few | TRBJ2-7 | TRBV7-9 | TGTGCCAGCAGCTTAGGGGACAGTGAGGGCTACGAGCAGTACTTC | CASSLGDSEGYEQYF
. | . | TRBJ2-3 | TRBV7-2 | TGTGCCAGCAGCTCCCCTACTAGCCCAGATACGCAGTATTTT | CASSSPTSPDTQYF
. | few | TRBJ2-2 | TRBV5-1 | TGCGCCAGCACCCTTACAGAGAACACCGGGGAGCTGTTTTTT | CASTLTENTGELFF
. | . | TRBJ2-7 | TRBV18 | TGTGCCAGCTCACCACTTAAGCCCCGGGACTGGAAGCCCGAGCAGTACTTC | CASSPLKPRDWKPEQYF
. | . | TRBJ2-2 | TRBV7-6 | TGTGCCAGCAGCTCGACCGGGTCCGCGAACACCGGGGAGCTGTTTTTT | CASSSTGSANTGELFF
TRBD2 | . | TRBJ2-5 | TRBV20-1 | TGCAGTGCTAGAGAGGGCGTCGGGGGGGAGAGGACCCAGTACTTC | CSAREGVGGERTQYF
TRBD2 | few | TRBJ2-2 | TRBV28 | TGTGCCAGCAGTCCAAGCGGGGGGGCGAACACCGGGGAGCTGTTTTTT | CASSPSGGANTGELFF
. | . | TRBJ2-3 | TRBV20-1 | TGCAGTGCGCCCGGACTAGGGGGGACAGATACGCAGTATTTT | CSAPGLGGTDTQYF